This T cell receptor beta chain is drawn from a study of vaccination effects on CD4 cells after COVID-19. Only in-frame clones appear in the TCRdb table, and some are missing; sequencing was by immunoSEQ multiplex PCR. The sample includes 26,000 or so clones, about 70% of them seen just once. Sequencing followed a ViraFEST assay step that expanded antigen-specific CD4+ T cells with viral peptide pools. Culturing for ten to eleven days preceded CD4+ T cell isolation. None of the vaccinated had previously contracted SARS-CoV-2, and their nucleocapsid antibodies tested negative. Concerning this clone itself: Its antigen is unidentified.

The CDR3 extends over 14 amino acids. Germline assignment: CDR1 LGHDT and CDR2 YNNKEL (reference sequence). The V segment lost 4 bases and the J segment 3 bases; nucleotides outside the gene matches: 4. V is TRBV3-1 (or the pseudogene TRBV3-2) and J is TRBJ2-3; the match to TRBD2 covers 7 bases. This sequence was found in a human donor who received a COVID-19 vaccine. The sequences come from CD4+ T cells from PBMCs cultured with SARS-CoV-2 spike peptides, collected before COVID-19 vaccination. The CDR3 here is CASSPSGTTDTQYF. CDR3 DNA sequence: TGTGCCAGCAGCCCCAGCGGGACTACAGATACGCAGTATTTT.